These T cell receptor beta chains were read from a single sample in a study of cytomegalovirus exposure and HLA in healthy donors. Repertoires were generated with immunoSEQ multiplex PCR, while TCRdb's copy carries only in-frame clones and drops some. In all, the sample yields roughly 80,000 clones. The sequencing sample was made of PBMCs. These receptors were collected from a man over 45 in good health and CMV-seropositive. Each CDR3 is given with its conserved first and last residue. D genes are given only for firm matches.

j_call v_call d_call cdr3_aa cdr3_nt
TRBJ1-2 TRBV5-1 . CASSSGTNYGYTF TGCGCCAGCAGCTCGGGGACTAACTATGGCTACACCTTC
TRBJ1-1 TRBV5-6 . CASSTDNTEAFF TGTGCCAGCAGCACAGATAACACTGAAGCTTTCTTT
TRBJ2-2 TRBV6-6 . CASRTDTSGELFF TGTGCCAGTCGGACAGACACGAGCGGGGAGCTGTTTTTT
TRBJ2-1 TRBV19 TRBD1 CASSTQQGVSNEQFF TGTGCCAGTAGTACCCAACAGGGGGTCTCGAATGAGCAGTTCTTC
TRBJ2-7 TRBV27 . CASSFPDRALESYQPPGEYF TGTGCCAGCAGTTTCCCTGACAGGGCCCTTGAATCTTACCAACCCCCGGGGGAGTACTTC
TRBJ1-6 TRBV5-1 . CASTGEGGNSPLHF TGCGCCAGCACCGGGGAGGGGGGTAATTCACCCCTCCACTTT
TRBJ1-2 TRBV18 TRBD1 CASSSASRGDYGYTF TGTGCCAGCTCATCAGCTTCCAGGGGGGACTATGGCTACACCTTC
TRBJ1-1 TRBV7-2 . CASSLDTNTEAFF TGTGCCAGCAGCTTAGACACCAACACTGAAGCTTTCTTT
TRBJ2-7 TRBV29-1 . CSVQGTSYEQYF TGCAGCGTCCAGGGCACGTCCTACGAGCAGTACTTC
TRBJ1-4 TRBV28 TRBD1 CASRITGVNEKLFF TGTGCCAGCAGGATTACAGGGGTTAATGAAAAACTGTTTTTT
TRBJ2-1 TRBV7-9 TRBD2 CASSFSGRAGNEQFF TGTGCCAGCAGCTTCAGTGGGAGGGCCGGGAATGAGCAGTTCTTC
TRBJ2-3 TRBV6-1 . CAVPVEGGTDTQYF TGTGCCGTCCCTGTGGAGGGGGGGACAGATACGCAGTATTTT
TRBJ2-3 TRBV10-1 TRBD2 CASSPSGPTTDTQYF TGCGCCAGCAGCCCTAGCGGGCCCACCACAGATACGCAGTATTTT
TRBJ1-1 TRBV5-1 TRBD1 CASSFGQGEAFF TGCGCCAGCAGCTTTGGACAGGGTGAAGCTTTCTTT
TRBJ1-3 TRBV6-5 TRBD1 CASSYGRQGQNTIYF TGTGCCAGCAGTTACGGGAGACAGGGGCAGAACACCATATATTTT